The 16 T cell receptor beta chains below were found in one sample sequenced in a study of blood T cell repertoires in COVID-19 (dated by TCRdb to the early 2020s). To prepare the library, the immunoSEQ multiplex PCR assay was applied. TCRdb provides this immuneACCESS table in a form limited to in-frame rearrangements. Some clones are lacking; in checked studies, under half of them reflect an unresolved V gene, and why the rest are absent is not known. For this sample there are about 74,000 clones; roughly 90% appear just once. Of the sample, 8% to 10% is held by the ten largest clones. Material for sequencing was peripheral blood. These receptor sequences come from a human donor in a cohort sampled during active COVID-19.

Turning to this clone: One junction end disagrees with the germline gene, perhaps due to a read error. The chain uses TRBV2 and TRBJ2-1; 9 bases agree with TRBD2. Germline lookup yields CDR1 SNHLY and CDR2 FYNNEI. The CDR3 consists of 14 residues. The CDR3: CASSPPEGGRVLLF. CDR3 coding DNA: TGTGCCAGCAGTCCCCCTGAGGGCGGGAGGGTGTTACTCTTC.

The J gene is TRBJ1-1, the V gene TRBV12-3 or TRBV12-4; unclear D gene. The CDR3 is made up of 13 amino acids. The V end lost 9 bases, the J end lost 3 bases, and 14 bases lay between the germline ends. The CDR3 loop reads CASQSGRDTEAFF. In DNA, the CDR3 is TGTGCCAGTCAATCGGGTCGGGACACTGAAGCTTTCTTT.

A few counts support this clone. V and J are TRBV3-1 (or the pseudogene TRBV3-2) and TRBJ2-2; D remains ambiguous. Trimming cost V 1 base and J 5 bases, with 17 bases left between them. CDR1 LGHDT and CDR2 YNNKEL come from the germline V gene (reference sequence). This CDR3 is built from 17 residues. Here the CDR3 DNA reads TGTGCCAGCAGCCAAGTTGTGTTGGGCAGAAATACCGGGGAGCTGTTTTTT. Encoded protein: CASSQVVLGRNTGELFF.

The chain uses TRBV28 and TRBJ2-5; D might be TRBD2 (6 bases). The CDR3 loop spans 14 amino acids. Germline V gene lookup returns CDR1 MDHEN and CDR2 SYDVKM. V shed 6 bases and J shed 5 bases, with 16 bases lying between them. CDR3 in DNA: TGTGCCAGCAGGGGGGGACGGTCCCGTGAGACCCAGTACTTC. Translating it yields CASRGGRSRETQYF. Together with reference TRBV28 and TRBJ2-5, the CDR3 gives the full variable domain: DVKVTQSSRYLVKRTGEKVFLECVQDMDHENMFWYRQDPGLGLRLIYFSYDVKMKEKGDIPEGYSVSREKKERFSLILESASTNQTSMYLCASRGGRSRETQYFGPGTRLLVL.

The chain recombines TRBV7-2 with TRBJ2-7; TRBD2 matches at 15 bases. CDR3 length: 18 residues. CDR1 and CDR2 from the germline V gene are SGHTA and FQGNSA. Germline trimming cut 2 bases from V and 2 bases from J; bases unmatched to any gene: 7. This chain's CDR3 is CASSLLPGLAGGAYEQYF. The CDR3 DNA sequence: TGTGCCAGCAGCTTACTCCCGGGACTAGCGGGAGGAGCCTACGAGCAGTACTTC.

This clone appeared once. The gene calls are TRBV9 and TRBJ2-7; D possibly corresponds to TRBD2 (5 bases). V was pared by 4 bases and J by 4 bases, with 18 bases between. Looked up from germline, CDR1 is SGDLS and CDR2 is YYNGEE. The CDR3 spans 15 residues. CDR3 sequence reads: CASSLSLGREYEQYF. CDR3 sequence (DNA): TGTGCCAGCAGCTTGTCTTTGGGGAGAGAATACGAGCAGTACTTC.

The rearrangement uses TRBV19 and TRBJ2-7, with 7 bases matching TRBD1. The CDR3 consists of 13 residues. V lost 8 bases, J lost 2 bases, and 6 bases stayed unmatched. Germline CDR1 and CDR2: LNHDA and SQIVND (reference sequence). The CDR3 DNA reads TGTGCCAGTTCGCCGGGACAGACCTACGAGCAGTACTTC. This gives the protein CASSPGQTYEQYF.

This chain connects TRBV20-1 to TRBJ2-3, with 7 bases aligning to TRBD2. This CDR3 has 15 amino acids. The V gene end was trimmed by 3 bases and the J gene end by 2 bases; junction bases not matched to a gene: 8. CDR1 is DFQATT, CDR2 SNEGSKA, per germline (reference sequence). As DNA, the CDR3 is TGCAGTGCTAGTAAGTCCAGCGGGGTCACAGATACGCAGTATTTT. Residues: CSASKSSGVTDTQYF.

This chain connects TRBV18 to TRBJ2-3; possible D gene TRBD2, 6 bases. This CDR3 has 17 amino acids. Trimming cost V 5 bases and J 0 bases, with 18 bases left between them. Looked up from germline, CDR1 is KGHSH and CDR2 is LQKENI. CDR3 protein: CASSAGLSGSSTDTQYF. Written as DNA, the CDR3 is TGTGCCAGCTCAGCCGGATTGAGCGGGTCTAGCACAGATACGCAGTATTTT.

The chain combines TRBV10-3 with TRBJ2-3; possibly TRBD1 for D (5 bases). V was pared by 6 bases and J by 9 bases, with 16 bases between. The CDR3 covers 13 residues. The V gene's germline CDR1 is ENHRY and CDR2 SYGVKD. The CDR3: CAISPDTSGTQYF. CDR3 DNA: TGTGCCATCAGCCCCGACACCTCAGGGACGCAGTATTTT.

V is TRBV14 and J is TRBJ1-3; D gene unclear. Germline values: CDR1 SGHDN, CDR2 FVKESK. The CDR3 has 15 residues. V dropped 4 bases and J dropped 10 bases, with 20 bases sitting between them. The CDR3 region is CASSPHGEAPGTIYF. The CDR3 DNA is TGTGCCAGCAGCCCCCATGGGGAGGCCCCGGGGACCATATATTTT.

In DNA form, the CDR3 reads TGTGCCAGCAGCTTAGGGCAGATACAAGAGACCCAGTACTTC. Residues: CASSLGQIQETQYF. J is TRBJ2-5 and V is TRBV11-2, with D unclear. The CDR3 runs 14 residues. Trimming took 1 base from V and 2 from J, leaving 8 bases between them. CDR1 is SGHAT, CDR2 FQNNGV, per germline.

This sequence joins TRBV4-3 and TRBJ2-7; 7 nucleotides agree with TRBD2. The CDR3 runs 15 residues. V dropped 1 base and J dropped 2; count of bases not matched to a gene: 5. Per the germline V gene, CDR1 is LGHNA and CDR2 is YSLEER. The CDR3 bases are TGCGCCAGCAGCCAAGCTGCTAGCGGCCCCTACGAGCAGTACTTC. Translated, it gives CASSQAASGPYEQYF.

The CDR3 bases are TGCGCCAGCAGCCAACCCAGGGTACAAGAGACCCAGTACTTC. Protein sequence: CASSQPRVQETQYF. The chain recombines TRBV4-1 with TRBJ2-5; possibly TRBD1 for D (5 bases). Germline V CDR1 and CDR2: MGHRA, YSYEKL. Trimming removed 2 bases from V and 2 bases from J, with 9 bases in between. This CDR3 has 14 amino acids.

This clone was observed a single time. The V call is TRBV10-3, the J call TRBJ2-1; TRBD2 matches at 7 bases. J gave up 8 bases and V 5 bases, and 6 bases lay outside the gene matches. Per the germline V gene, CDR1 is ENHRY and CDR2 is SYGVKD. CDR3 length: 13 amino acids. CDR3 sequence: CAISRLATDEQFF. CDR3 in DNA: TGTGCCATCAGTCGACTAGCTACGGATGAGCAGTTCTTC.

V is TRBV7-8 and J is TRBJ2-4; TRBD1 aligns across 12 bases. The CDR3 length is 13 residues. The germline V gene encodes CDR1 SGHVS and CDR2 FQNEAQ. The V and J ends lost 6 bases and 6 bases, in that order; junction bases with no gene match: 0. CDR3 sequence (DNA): TGTGCCAGCAGGGGACAGGGGGCAAACATTCAGTACTTC. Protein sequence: CASRGQGANIQYF.